The rows below give T cell receptor beta chains drawn from one sample of a study of response to subunit inactivated influenza vaccine. TCRdb re-called the RT-PCR reads with MiXCR, one entry per CDR3 protein. The table records 650,000 to 850,000 distinct CDR3 sequences, about 15% of them present only once. Sequencing was performed on PBMCs from blood, taken roughly 15 days before vaccination. Receptor source: a man aged 45 to 65 who received an inactivated influenza vaccine. Each CDR3 is given with its conserved first and last residue. A D gene is named only where the DNA matches it firmly. Part of the rows lack a size; the others show once, few, many or a class for expanded clones.

j_call clone_size d_call v_call cdr3_aa
TRBJ1-6 many - TRBV12-3/TRBV12-4 CASSSGLVGNSPLHF
TRBJ1-1 - - TRBV7-9 CASKQGPSVDAEAFF
TRBJ2-7 - TRBD1 TRBV7-2 CASSSRQGRVEQYF
TRBJ2-7 few - TRBV11-2 CASSLASGPGYEQYF
TRBJ2-7 many - TRBV7-2 CASSLNPSRGPRNEQYF
TRBJ2-7 - - TRBV4-2 CASSQNSHYEQYF
TRBJ2-7 - TRBD1 TRBV15 CATSRDIEQGAKEQYF
TRBJ1-1 few - TRBV28 CASSPSNLNTEAFF
TRBJ2-7 few TRBD2 TRBV20-1 CSASSGRAYEQYF
TRBJ1-1 - - TRBV3-1 CASSLDRRSEAFF
TRBJ1-6 few - TRBV6-1 CASSWDGSYNSPLHF
TRBJ2-1 many - TRBV14 CASSLRPGLVSYNEQFF
TRBJ2-3 - TRBD2 TRBV6-1 CASSKGTSGGNTDTQYF
TRBJ2-3 - - TRBV6-2/TRBV6-3 CASSYFQSQLADTQYF
TRBJ1-6 many - TRBV25-1 CASSANPGPYNSPLHF
TRBJ2-1 - - TRBV27 CASKPGPHYNEQFF
TRBJ2-5 - - TRBV7-7 CASSPSAGETQYF
TRBJ2-3 once - TRBV5-5 CASSGRGHHSTDTQYF
TRBJ2-7 - - TRBV5-1 CASSLDGRGPLSYEQYF
TRBJ2-2 once - TRBV11-2 CASSLDWGSGELFF
TRBJ2-2 - - TRBV7-2 CASSFWSANTGELFF
TRBJ1-1 few - TRBV4-1 CASSQEGGAAFF
TRBJ2-5 few - TRBV12-3/TRBV12-4 CASSLATSGQETQYF
TRBJ2-1 many TRBD2 TRBV7-6 CASSSGTSGLNEQFF
TRBJ2-7 few TRBD2 TRBV2 CAIVGRGGRSSYEQYF
TRBJ2-3 - TRBD1 TRBV7-2 CASSLPTGLSDTQYF
TRBJ2-2 many TRBD2 TRBV29-1 CSVEEKPTSGRRNTGELFF
TRBJ1-1 few - TRBV4-3 CASSQDLSGEAFF
TRBJ2-1 few TRBD2 TRBV29-1 CSARSPGLAGVYEQFF